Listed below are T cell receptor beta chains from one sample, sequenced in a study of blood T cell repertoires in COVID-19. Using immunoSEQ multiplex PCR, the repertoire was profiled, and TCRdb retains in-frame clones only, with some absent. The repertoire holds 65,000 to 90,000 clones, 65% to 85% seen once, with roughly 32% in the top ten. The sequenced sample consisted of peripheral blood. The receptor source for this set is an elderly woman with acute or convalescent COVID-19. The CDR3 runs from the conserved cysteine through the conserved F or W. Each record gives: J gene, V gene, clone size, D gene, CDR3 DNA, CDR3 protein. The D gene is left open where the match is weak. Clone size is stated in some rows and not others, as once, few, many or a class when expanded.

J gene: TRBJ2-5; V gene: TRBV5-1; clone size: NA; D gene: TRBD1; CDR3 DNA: TGCGCCAGCAGCTGGACTCGGGGACAGCAAGAGACCCAGTACTTC; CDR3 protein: CASSWTRGQQETQYF
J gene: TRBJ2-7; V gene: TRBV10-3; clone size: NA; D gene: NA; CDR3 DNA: TGTGCCATAGGAATAGGCGGGTACTCCTACGAGCAGTACTTC; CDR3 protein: CAIGIGGYSYEQYF
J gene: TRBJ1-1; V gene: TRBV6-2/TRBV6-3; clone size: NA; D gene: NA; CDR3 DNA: TGTGCCAGCAGTTACCTTGCAACTAACACTGAAGCTTTCTTT; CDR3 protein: CASSYLATNTEAFF
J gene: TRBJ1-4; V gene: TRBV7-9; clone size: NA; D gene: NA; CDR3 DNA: TGTGCCAGCAGCTTTGACTTAGGGGTAAATGAAAAACTGTTTTTT; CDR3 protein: CASSFDLGVNEKLFF
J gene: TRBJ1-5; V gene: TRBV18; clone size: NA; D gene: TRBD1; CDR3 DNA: TGTGCCAGCTCAGGGGACAGGGGAGGACAGCCCCAGCATTTT; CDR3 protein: CASSGDRGGQPQHF
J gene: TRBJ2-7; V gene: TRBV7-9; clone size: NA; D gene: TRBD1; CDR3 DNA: TGTGCCAGCAGCTCATGGGGACAGAATTACGAGCAGTACTTC; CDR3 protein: CASSSWGQNYEQYF
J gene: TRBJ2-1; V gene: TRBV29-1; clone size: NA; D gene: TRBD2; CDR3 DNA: TGCAGCGTTGAAACGCTAGCGGGAGTGGGGGGTCGTGAGCAGTTCTTC; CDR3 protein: CSVETLAGVGGREQFF
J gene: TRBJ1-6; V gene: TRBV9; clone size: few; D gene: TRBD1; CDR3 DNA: TGTGCCAGCAGCGTAGCAGGGGGGCAATCACCCCTCCACTTT; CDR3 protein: CASSVAGGQSPLHF
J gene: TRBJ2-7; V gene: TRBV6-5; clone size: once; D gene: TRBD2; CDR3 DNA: TGTGCCGGAGGACTAGCGGGAAGGAGTCACGAGCAGTACTTC; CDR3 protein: CAGGLAGRSHEQYF
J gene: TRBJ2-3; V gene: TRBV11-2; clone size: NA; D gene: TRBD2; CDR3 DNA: TGTGCCAGCAGCTTAGTGGCTAGCGGGAGCACAGATACGCAGTATTTT; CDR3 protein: CASSLVASGSTDTQYF
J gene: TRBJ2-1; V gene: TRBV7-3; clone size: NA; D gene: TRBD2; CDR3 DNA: TGTGCCAGCAGCTCCCAGGGACTAGCGGGAGCTAATGAGCAGTTCTTC; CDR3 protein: CASSSQGLAGANEQFF
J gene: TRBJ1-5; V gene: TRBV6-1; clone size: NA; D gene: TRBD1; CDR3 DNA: TGTGCCAGCAGTGAAACCGGGACAGGGGGACAGCCCCAGCATTTT; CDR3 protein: CASSETGTGGQPQHF
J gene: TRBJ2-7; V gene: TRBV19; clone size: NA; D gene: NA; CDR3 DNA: TGTGCCAGTACCCCGCCGGGGGACCCAGGCTCCTACGAGCAGTACTTC; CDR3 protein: CASTPPGDPGSYEQYF
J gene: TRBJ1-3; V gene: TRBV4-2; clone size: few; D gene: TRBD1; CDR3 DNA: TGTGCCAGCAGCCTGGACAGGGCTGGAAACACCATATATTTT; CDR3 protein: CASSLDRAGNTIYF
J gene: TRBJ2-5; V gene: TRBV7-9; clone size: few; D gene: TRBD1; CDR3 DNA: TGTGCCAGCAGTTGGGGGACAGGGGTAGAGACCCAGTACTTC; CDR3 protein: CASSWGTGVETQYF
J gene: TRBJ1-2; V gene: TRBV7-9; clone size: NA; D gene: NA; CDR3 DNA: TGTGCCAGCAGCGGGGCAGGAAGTATCTATGGCTACACCTTC; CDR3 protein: CASSGAGSIYGYTF
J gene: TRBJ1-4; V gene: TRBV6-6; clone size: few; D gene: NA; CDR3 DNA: TGTGCCAGCAGTACGGTAGAGGAAAAACTGTTTTTT; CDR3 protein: CASSTVEEKLFF
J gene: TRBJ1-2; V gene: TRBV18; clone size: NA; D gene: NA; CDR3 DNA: TGTGCCAGCTCACCATCGACAGCTCCATGGGACTATGGCTACACCTTC; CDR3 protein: CASSPSTAPWDYGYTF
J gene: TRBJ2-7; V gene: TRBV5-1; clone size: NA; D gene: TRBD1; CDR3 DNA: TGCGCCAGCAGCCCTCAGGGGGTATCGCCCTACGAGCAGTACTTC; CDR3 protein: CASSPQGVSPYEQYF
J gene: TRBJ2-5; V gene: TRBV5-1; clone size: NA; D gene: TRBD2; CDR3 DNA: TGCGCCAGCACACTGGGACTAGCGGGCCAAGAGACCCAGTACTTC; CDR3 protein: CASTLGLAGQETQYF
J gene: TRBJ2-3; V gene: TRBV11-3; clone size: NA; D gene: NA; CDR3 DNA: TGTGCCAGCAGCCCGAGCACAGATACGCAGTATTTT; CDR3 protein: CASSPSTDTQYF
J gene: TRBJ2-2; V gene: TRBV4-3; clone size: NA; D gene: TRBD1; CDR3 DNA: TGCGCCAGCAGCCAGGGACAGGGAACCGGGGAGCTGTTTTTT; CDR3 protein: CASSQGQGTGELFF
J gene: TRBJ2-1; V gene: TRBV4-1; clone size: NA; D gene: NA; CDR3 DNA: TGCGCCAGCAGCCAAGTTCGGAGCTCCTACAATGAGCAGTTCTTC; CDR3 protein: CASSQVRSSYNEQFF
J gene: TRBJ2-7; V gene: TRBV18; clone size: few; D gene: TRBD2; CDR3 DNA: TGTGCCAGCTCACCGACGGGACTAGAGGCTAGCGAGCAGTACTTC; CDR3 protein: CASSPTGLEASEQYF
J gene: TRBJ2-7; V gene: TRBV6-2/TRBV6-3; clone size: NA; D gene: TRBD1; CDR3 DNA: TGTGCCACCAGCCCAGGACAGGGACCCTACGAGCAGTACTTC; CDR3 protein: CATSPGQGPYEQYF
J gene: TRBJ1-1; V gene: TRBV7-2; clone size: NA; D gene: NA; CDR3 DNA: TGTGCCAGCAGCTTGGACAGACTCACTGAAGCTTTCTTT; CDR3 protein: CASSLDRLTEAFF
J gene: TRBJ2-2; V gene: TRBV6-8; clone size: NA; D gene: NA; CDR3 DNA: TGTGCCAGCAGCAACCGGGACTGGGTCACCGGGGAGCTGTTTTTT; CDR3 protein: CASSNRDWVTGELFF
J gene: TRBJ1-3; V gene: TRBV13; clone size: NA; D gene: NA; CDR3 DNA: TGTGCCAGCAGCTTAAGGTCCCCAGGAGGGGGAAACACCATATATTTT; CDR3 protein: CASSLRSPGGGNTIYF
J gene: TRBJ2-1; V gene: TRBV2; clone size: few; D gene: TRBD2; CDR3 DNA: TGTGCCAGCAGTGAAAACCTAGCGGGACCGATCGAGCCGTTCTTC; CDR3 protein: CASSENLAGPIEPFF
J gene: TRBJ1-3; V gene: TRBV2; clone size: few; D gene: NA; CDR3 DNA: TGTGCCAGCAGTGAAGGACTAGGAAACACCATATATTTT; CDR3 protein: CASSEGLGNTIYF
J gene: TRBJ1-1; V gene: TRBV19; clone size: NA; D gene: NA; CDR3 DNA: TGTGCCAGTAGGAGGCAAGGGAGGCGGGAAGCTTTCTTT; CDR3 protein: CASRRQGRREAFF
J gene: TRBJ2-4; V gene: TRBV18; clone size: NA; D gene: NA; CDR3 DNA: TGTGCCAGCTCCCTTTCCTCGGGGGTCGGCTTAAACATTCAGTACTTC; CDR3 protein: CASSLSSGVGLNIQYF
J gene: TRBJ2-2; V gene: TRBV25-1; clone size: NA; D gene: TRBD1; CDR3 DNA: TGTGCCAGCAGTGAAGACCGACAGGGGGCATCCGGGGAGCTGTTTTTT; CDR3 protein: CASSEDRQGASGELFF
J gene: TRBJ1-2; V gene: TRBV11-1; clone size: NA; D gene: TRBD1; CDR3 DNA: TGTGCCAGCAGCCTAAGGGGCCGCCCGCAGGGGGATGGCTACACCTTC; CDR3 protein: CASSLRGRPQGDGYTF
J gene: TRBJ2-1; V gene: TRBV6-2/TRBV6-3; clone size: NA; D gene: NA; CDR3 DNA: TGTGCCAGCAGTTACGACCTGGGGGGGAGGGGGGAGCAGTTCTTC; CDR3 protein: CASSYDLGGRGEQFF
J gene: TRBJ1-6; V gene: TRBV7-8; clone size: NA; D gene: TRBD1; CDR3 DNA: TGTGCCAGCAGCTCAAGGGGACAGGGGGATTCACCCCTCCACTTT; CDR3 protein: CASSSRGQGDSPLHF
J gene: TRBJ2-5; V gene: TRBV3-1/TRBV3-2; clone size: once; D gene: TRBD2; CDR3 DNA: TGTGCCAGCAGCCAAGAAGGACTAGCGGGATCTAAAGAGACCCAGTACTTC; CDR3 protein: CASSQEGLAGSKETQYF
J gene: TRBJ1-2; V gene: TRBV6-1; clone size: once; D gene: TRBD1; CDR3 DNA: TGTGCCAGCAGTGAAATGGTCGAGACAGGGTATGGCTACACCTTC; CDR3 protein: CASSEMVETGYGYTF
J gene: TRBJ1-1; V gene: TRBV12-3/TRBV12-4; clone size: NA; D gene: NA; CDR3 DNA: TGTGCCAGCAGTTTTTTCAGGGACACTGAAGCTTTCTTT; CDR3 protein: CASSFFRDTEAFF
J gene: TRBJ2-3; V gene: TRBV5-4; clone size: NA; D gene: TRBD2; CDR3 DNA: TGTGCCAGCAGCTTGGAGCTAGCGGGGGGCCCAGATACGCAGTATTTT; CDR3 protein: CASSLELAGGPDTQYF
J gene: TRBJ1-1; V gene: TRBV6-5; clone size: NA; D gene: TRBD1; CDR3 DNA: TGTGCCAGCAGCAGGGGGCGGTTTAACACTGAAGCTTTCTTT; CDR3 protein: CASSRGRFNTEAFF
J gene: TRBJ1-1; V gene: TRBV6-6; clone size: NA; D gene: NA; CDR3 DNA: TGTGCCAGCAGTTACCTCGGCGGGGGTAAAGTTGAAGCTTTCTTT; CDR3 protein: CASSYLGGGKVEAFF
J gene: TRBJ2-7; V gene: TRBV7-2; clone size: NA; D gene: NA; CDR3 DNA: TGTGCCAGCAGCCCCATGATCGGCAGGGCCCACGAGCAGTACTTC; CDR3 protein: CASSPMIGRAHEQYF
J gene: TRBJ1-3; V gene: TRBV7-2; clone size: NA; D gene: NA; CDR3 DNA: TGTGCCAGCAGCTTTGCGGTATCCTCTGGAAACACCATATATTTT; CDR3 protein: CASSFAVSSGNTIYF
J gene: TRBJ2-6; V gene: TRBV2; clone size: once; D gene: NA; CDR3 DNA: TGTGCCAGCAGTGTTGAGGTAGGGGCCAACGTCCTGACTTTC; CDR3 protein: CASSVEVGANVLTF
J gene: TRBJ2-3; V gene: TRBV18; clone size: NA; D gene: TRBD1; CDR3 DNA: TGTGCCAGCTCACAGGGGGCGCGCTCAGATACGCAGTATTTT; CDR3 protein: CASSQGARSDTQYF
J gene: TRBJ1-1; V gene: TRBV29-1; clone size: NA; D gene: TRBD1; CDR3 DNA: TGCAGCGCCCCGGGACAGACGAACACTGAAGCTTTCTTT; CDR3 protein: CSAPGQTNTEAFF
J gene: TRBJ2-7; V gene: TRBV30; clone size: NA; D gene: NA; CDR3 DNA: TGTGCCTTAGGGGACTCCACCTACGAGCAGTACTTC; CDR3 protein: CALGDSTYEQYF
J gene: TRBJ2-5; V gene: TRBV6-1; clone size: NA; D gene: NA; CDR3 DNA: TGTGCCAGCAGTGAAGGAAGAGGAGGGGAGACCCAGTACTTC; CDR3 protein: CASSEGRGGETQYF
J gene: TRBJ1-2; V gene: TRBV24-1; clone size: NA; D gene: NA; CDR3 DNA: TGTGCCACCGCGGACGGGATTAACTATGGCTACACCTTC; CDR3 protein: CATADGINYGYTF
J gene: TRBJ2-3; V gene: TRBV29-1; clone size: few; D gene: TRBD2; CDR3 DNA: TGCAGCGGCGGGACTAGCGGTAGCACAGATACGCAGTATTTT; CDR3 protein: CSGGTSGSTDTQYF
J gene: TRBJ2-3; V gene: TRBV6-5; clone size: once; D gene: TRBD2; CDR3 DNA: TGTGCCAGCAGATTAGCGGGAGCAGATACGCAGTATTTT; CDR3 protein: CASRLAGADTQYF
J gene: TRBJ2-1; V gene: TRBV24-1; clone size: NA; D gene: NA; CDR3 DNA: TGTGCCACCAGTGCCGCCGAGAGCTCCTACAATGAGCAGTTCTTC; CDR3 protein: CATSAAESSYNEQFF
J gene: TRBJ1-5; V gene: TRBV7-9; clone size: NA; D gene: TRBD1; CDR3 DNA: TGTGCCAGCAGTTTAGGACAGGGGCGGAGGGATCAGCCCCAGCATTTT; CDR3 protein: CASSLGQGRRDQPQHF
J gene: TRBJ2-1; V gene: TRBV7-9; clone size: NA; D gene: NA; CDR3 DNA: TGTGCCAGCAGCCCAGCGAGGGGGGGAGTCCCCTACAATGAGCAGTTCTTC; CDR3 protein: CASSPARGGVPYNEQFF
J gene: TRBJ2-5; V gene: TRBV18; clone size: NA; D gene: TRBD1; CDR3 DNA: TGTGCCAGCTCCGGGGGACAGGTCCTCTTAGAGACCCAGTACTTC; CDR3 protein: CASSGGQVLLETQYF
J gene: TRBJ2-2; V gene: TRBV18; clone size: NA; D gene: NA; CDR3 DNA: TGTGCCAGCTACCAAACAGGGTATTGGACCGGGGAGCTGTTTTTT; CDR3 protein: CASYQTGYWTGELFF